This TCR beta chain came from a study of PD-L1 blockade in urothelial cancer. Time point here: pretreatment peripheral blood. The CDR3 loop spans 15 amino acids. V lost 6 bases, J lost 0 bases, and 5 bases stayed unmatched. Germline CDR1 reads MNHEY; CDR2 reads SVGAGI. Clones were sequenced by immunoSEQ multiplex PCR, and TCRdb holds only the in-frame ones, with some missing. Of fewer than 95,000 clones detected, around 83% appear once; the ten largest clones hold around 1.9%. The V call is TRBV6-5, the J call TRBJ1-5; TRBD1 agrees at 7 bases. The sequenced sample was PBMCs, obtained around atezolizumab (anti-PD-L1) treatment. This sequence originates from a man aged 60 to 75 with urothelial cancer. The CDR3 here is CASRNQGVSNQPQHF. The CDR3 bases are TGTGCCAGCAGAAACCAGGGGGTTAGCAATCAGCCCCAGCATTTT.